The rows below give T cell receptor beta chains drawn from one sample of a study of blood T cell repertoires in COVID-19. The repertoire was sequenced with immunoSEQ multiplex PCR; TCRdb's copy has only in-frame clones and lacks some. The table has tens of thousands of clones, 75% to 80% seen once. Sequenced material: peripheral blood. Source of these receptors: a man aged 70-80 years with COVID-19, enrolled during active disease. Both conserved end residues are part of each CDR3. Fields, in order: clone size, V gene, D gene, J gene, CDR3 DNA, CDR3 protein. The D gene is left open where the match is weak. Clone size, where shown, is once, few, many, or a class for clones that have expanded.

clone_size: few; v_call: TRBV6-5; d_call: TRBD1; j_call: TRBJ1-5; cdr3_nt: TGTGCCAGCAGTCCACAGGGGAGCAATCAGCCCCAGCATTTT; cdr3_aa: CASSPQGSNQPQHF
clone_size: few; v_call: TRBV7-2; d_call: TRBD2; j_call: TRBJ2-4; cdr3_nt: TGTGCCAGCAGCTCCAGGGTAATAGCGGGACTAGCCAAAAACATTCAGTACTTC; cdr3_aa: CASSSRVIAGLAKNIQYF
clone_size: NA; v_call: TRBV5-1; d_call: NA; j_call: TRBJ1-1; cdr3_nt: TGCGCCAGCAGGTTGACAGAGAACACTGAAGCTTTCTTT; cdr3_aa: CASRLTENTEAFF
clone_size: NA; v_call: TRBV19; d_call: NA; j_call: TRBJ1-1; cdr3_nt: TGTGCCAGTAGTTCTCAGGTGTCGAACACTGAAGCTTTCTTT; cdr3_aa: CASSSQVSNTEAFF
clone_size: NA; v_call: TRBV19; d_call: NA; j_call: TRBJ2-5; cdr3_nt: TGTGCTAGTAGTCTGGGTTTTGGGGCGAGGGAGACCCAGTACTTC; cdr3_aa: CASSLGFGARETQYF
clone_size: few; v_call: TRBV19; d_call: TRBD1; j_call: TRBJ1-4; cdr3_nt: TGTGCCAGTAGTCCTCAACAGGGGGCCGGGGAAAAACTGTTTTTT; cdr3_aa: CASSPQQGAGEKLFF
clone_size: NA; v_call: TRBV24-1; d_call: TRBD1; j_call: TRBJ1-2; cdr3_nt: TGTGCCACCAGTGATCCACACAGGGGGTCTGGCTACACCTTC; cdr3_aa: CATSDPHRGSGYTF
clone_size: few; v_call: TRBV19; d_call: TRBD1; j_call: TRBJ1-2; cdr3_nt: TGTGCCAGCCGTGACAGGGAATCGGGAGGCTACACCTTC; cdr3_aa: CASRDRESGGYTF
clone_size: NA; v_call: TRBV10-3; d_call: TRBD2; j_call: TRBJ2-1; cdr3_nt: TGTGCCATCAACCCCGGGACTAGCGCCTGGGGTGAGCAGTTCTTC; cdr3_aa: CAINPGTSAWGEQFF
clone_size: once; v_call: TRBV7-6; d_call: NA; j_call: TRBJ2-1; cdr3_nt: TGTGCCAGCAGCTTAAACGGGAAGGAGCAGTTCTTC; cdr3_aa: CASSLNGKEQFF
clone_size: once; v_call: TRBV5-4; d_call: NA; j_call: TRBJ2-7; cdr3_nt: TGTGCCAGCAGCGGCGGGGGACAGGTCTACGAGCAGTACTTC; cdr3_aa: CASSGGGQVYEQYF
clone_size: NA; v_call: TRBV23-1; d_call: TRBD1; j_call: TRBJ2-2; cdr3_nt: TGCGCCAGCAGTCAAGGGGACAGGCGAGAGAACACCGGGGAGCTGTTTTTT; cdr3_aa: CASSQGDRRENTGELFF
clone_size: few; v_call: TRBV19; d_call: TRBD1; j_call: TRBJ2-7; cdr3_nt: TGTGCCAGTAGACCGGGACAGGGTTTGTACGAGCAGTACTTC; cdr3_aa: CASRPGQGLYEQYF
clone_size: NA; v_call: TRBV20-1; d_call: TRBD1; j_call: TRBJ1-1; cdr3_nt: TGCAGTGCTGGAGCAGGGGGGGAAGCTTTCTTT; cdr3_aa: CSAGAGGEAFF
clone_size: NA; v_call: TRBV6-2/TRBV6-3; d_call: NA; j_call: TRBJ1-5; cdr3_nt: TGTGCCAGCAGTTACCAAAATCAGCCCCAGCATTTT; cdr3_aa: CASSYQNQPQHF
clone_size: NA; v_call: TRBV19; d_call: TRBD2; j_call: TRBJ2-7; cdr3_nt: TGTGCCAGTAGTTGGGCTAGCGGAACCTACGAGCAGTACTTC; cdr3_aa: CASSWASGTYEQYF
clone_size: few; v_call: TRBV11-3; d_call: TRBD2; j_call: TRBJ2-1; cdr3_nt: TGTGCCAGCAGCCTCCGGACTAGCGGCAATGAGCAGTTCTTC; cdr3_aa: CASSLRTSGNEQFF
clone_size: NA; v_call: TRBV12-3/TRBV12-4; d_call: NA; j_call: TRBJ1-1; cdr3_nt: TGTGCCAGCAGTTCAAGCCCCTCTCCGGCTTTCTTT; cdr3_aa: CASSSSPSPAFF
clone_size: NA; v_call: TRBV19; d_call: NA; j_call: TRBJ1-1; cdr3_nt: TGTGCCAGTGAGGATCGGTTAGCTGAAGCTTTCTTT; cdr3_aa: CASEDRLAEAFF
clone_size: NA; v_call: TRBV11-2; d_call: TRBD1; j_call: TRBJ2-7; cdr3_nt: TGTGCCAGCAGCTTAGAGACGGACAGGCAGCAGTACTTC; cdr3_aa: CASSLETDRQQYF